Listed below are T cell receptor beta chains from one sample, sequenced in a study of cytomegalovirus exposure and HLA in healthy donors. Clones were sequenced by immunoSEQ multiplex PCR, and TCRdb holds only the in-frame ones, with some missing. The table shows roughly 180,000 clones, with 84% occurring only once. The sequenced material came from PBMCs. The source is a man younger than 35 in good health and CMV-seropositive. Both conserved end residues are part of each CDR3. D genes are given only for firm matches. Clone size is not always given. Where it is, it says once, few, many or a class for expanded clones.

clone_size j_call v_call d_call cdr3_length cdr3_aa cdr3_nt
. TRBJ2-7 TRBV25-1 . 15 CASSGDGSKSYEQYF TGTGCCAGCAGTGGGGACGGGAGTAAGTCCTACGAGCAGTACTTC
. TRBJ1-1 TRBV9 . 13 CASSLNMNTEAFF TGTGCCAGCAGCTTAAACATGAACACTGAAGCTTTCTTT
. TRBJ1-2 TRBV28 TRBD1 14 CASTLQDRVYGYTF TGTGCCAGCACCCTCCAGGACAGGGTCTATGGCTACACCTTC
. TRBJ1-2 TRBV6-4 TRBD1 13 CAITHRGLYGYTF TGTGCCATTACTCACAGGGGGCTTTATGGCTACACCTTC
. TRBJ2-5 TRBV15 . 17 CATSRSRDSPFQETQYF TGTGCCACCAGCAGATCCAGGGACTCCCCCTTCCAAGAGACCCAGTACTTC
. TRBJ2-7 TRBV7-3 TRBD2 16 CASSPYSAGGVNEQYF TGTGCCAGCAGCCCCTATAGTGCGGGAGGTGTGAACGAGCAGTACTTC
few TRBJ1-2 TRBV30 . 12 CAWSVDSAGYTF TGTGCCTGGAGTGTAGACTCGGCTGGCTACACCTTC
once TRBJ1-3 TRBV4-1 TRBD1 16 CASSPRQGLGGNTIYF TGCGCCAGCAGCCCCCGACAGGGTCTCGGGGGAAACACCATATATTTT
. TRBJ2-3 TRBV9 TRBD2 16 CASSVDPSGSPDTQYF TGTGCCAGCAGCGTAGATCCTAGCGGGAGCCCAGATACGCAGTATTTT
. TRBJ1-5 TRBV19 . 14 CASSVTADNQPQHF TGTGCCAGTAGTGTGACAGCCGACAATCAGCCCCAGCATTTT
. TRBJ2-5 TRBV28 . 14 CASSFKFRVETQYF TGTGCCAGCAGTTTCAAGTTCCGCGTGGAGACCCAGTACTTC
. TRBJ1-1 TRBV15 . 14 CATSRARGLAEAFF TGTGCCACCAGCAGAGCCCGGGGTCTGGCTGAAGCTTTCTTT
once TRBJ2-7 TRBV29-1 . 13 CSVGAAMAGEQYF TGCAGCGTTGGGGCCGCCATGGCCGGCGAGCAGTACTTC